Below are 15 T cell receptor beta chains sequenced from a single sample in a study of cytomegalovirus exposure and HLA in healthy donors. Vbeta (60) and Jbeta (13) primers were used in the PCR. Repertoires were generated with immunoSEQ multiplex PCR, while TCRdb's copy carries only in-frame clones and drops some. The table includes about 200,000 clones, under 90% detected once. The sample was PBMCs. These receptors all stem from a boy aged 2 to 9 in good health and CMV-seronegative.

As DNA, the CDR3 is TGTGCCAGCAGCCCAAGACAGGGGGGAGATACGCAGTATTTT. Amino acid sequence: CASSPRQGGDTQYF. The chain employs TRBV9 and TRBJ2-3; 9 bases agree with TRBD1. This CDR3 contains 14 residues. V lost 4 bases and J lost 5; bases outside the gene matches: 5. Germline V gene lookup returns CDR1 SGDLS and CDR2 YYNGEE.

This chain joins TRBV6-1 and TRBJ1-5; D gene ambiguous. Trimming took off 1 base at V and 2 bases at J, with 12 bases between the two ends. This CDR3 has 16 amino acids. CDR1 is MNHNS and CDR2 is SASEGT in the germline V gene. CDR3 nucleotides: TGTGCCAGCAGTGAAGATGAACAGTTGGGCAATCAGCCCCAGCATTTT. It specifies CASSEDEQLGNQPQHF.

This clone appeared once. The rearrangement uses TRBV5-8 and TRBJ1-4, with a tentative D call TRBD1 (5 bases). Per the germline V gene, CDR1 is SGHTS and CDR2 is YDEGEE. The V end lost 5 bases, the J end lost 1 base, and 12 bases lay between the germline ends. This CDR3 comprises 15 residues. CDR3 protein: CASSWIQGTNEKLFF. DNA of the CDR3: TGTGCCAGCAGTTGGATTCAGGGAACTAATGAAAAACTGTTTTTT.

This chain uses TRBV5-1 with TRBJ1-1; unclear D gene. The V gene lost 4 bases and the J gene lost 3 bases, with 13 bases spanning the gap. This CDR3 is built from 14 residues. Germline V gene data show CDR1 as SGHRS and CDR2 as YFSETQ. The CDR3 DNA is TGCGCCAGCAGCCGAAATCGAGCGGACACTGAAGCTTTCTTT. Translating gives CASSRNRADTEAFF.

The chain uses TRBV6-1 and TRBJ2-7; D might be TRBD2 (7 bases). The V and J ends lost 3 bases and 2 bases respectively, with 11 bases between them. Germline-derived CDR1 and CDR2 are MNHNS and SASEGT. The CDR3 runs to 14 residues. This chain's CDR3 is CASSDPGGAYEQYF. CDR3 nucleotide sequence: TGTGCCAGCAGTGACCCGGGGGGCGCCTACGAGCAGTACTTC.

With respect to this clone: The junction departs from germline at one end; a sequencing error may be responsible. The rearrangement joins TRBV27 to TRBJ2-5; possibly TRBD1 for D (5 bases). This CDR3 comprises 14 residues. CDR1 is MNHEY, CDR2 SMNVEV, per germline (reference sequence). CDR3 nucleotide sequence: TGTGCCAGCAGTGGGCTGGGGCGCCAAGAGGCCCAGTACTTC. Residues: CASSGLGRQEAQYF.

V usage is TRBV2 and J usage is TRBJ1-3; TRBD1 is a possible D gene (6 bases). Germline V gene sequence: CDR1 SNHLY, CDR2 FYNNEI. The CDR3 consists of 14 residues. V was trimmed by 7 bases and J by 0 bases, leaving 10 bases between them. DNA for the CDR3: TGTGCCAGCACACAGGGCTCCTCTGGAAACACCATATATTTT. Translated: CASTQGSSGNTIYF.

The J gene is TRBJ2-2, the V gene TRBV10-1; TRBD2 matches 7 bases. J lost 5 bases, V lost 5 bases, and 14 bases had no gene match. Germline V gene sequence: CDR1 WNHNN, CDR2 SYGVQD (reference sequence). The CDR3 contains 17 residues. CDR3 protein: CASSPRGLPILTGELFF. CDR3 coding DNA: TGCGCCAGCAGTCCCCGGGGACTACCGATCCTGACCGGGGAGCTGTTTTTT.

This rearrangement joins TRBV7-9 to TRBJ1-2; D not certain. Germline V CDR1 and CDR2: SEHNR, FQNEAQ (reference sequence). The CDR3 length is 11 residues. V lost 8 bases and J lost 3, with 7 bases in between. Written as DNA, the CDR3 is TGTGCCAGCGGGAGAGACTATGGCTACACCTTC. Protein: CASGRDYGYTF.

The genes are TRBV30 and TRBJ1-6, with D perhaps matching TRBD1 (6 bases). In germline, CDR1 is GTSNPN, CDR2 SVGIG (reference sequence). The germline V and J ends were trimmed by 0 bases and 11 bases, with 14 bases remaining between them. CDR3 length equals 14 residues. The CDR3 DNA follows: TGTGCCTGGAGTGTACACGACAGGCTGACACCCCTCCACTTT. This encodes CAWSVHDRLTPLHF.

The V and J genes are TRBV5-6 and TRBJ2-7; 7 bases match TRBD2. V shed 4 bases and J 9 bases; nucleotides not matched to a gene: 4. This CDR3 contains 11 residues. Germline V CDR1 and CDR2: SGHDT, YYEEEE. The CDR3 here is CASSGTGGQYF. CDR3 DNA: TGTGCCAGCAGCGGGACGGGGGGGCAGTACTTC.

This clone was recorded once. The chain is built from TRBV7-9 and TRBJ1-2; TRBD1 agrees at 9 bases. This CDR3 contains 15 residues. V trimming: 4 bases; J trimming: 4 bases; junction bases outside the gene matches: 7. CDR1 is SEHNR and CDR2 is FQNEAQ in the germline V gene (reference sequence). The CDR3 DNA follows: TGTGCCAGCAGCTCAGGGACAGGGAGGATCTATGGCTACACCTTC. Translation gives CASSSGTGRIYGYTF.

The chain combines TRBV30 with TRBJ2-1, with 8 bases fitting TRBD2. Germline CDR1 reads GTSNPN; CDR2 reads SVGIG (reference sequence). The V and J ends lost 4 bases and 9 bases, in that order; junction bases with no gene match: 17. This CDR3 comprises 16 residues. The chain's CDR3 is CAWTVLTSALPGEQFF. DNA of the CDR3: TGTGCCTGGACCGTACTGACTAGCGCGCTCCCCGGTGAGCAGTTCTTC.

The rearrangement uses TRBV5-1 and TRBJ1-3, with TRBD1 matching 7 bases. Germline assignment: CDR1 SGHRS and CDR2 YFSETQ. J lost 6 bases, V lost 2 bases, and 8 bases had no gene match. This CDR3 has 15 residues. This chain's CDR3 is CASSFKTGSENTIYF. In DNA form, the CDR3 reads TGCGCCAGCAGCTTTAAGACAGGGAGTGAAAACACCATATATTTT.

The V gene is TRBV7-3, the J gene TRBJ1-1, with TRBD1 matching over 8 bases. This CDR3 spans 14 amino acids. V shed 5 bases, J shed 2 bases, and the junction held 4 bases outside the gene matches. The germline V gene has CDR1 SGHTA and CDR2 FQGTGA. Written as DNA, the CDR3 is TGTGCCAGCAGCACCGGGACAGGAAACACTGAAGCTTTCTTT. The encoded protein is CASSTGTGNTEAFF. Variable domain in full (rest from reference TRBV7-3 and TRBJ1-1): GAGVSQTPSNKVTEKGKYVELRCDPISGHTALYWYRQSLGQGPEFLIYFQGTGAADDSGLPNDRFFAVRPEGSVSTLKIQRTERGDSAVYLCASSTGTGNTEAFFGQGTRLTVV.